The 2 T cell receptor beta chains given below trace back to one sample, sequenced in a study of T cells after yellow fever vaccination. TCRdb re-called the 5' RACE reads through MiXCR, storing one row per CDR3 protein. In the table there are 150,000 or so distinct CDR3 sequences, around 9% of which are singletons. The input for sequencing was CD8+ T cells sorted from PBMCs, taken 45 days after the yellow fever booster vaccination. All receptors derive from a man between 18 and 35 years old who received the YFV17D yellow fever vaccine.

The V gene is TRBV29-1, the J gene TRBJ2-7; a possible D gene is TRBD1 (6 bases). Trimming removed 3 bases from V and 4 bases from J, with 13 bases in between. The length of the CDR3 is 13 residues. Per germline, CDR1 SQVTM and CDR2 ANQGSEA. The CDR3 bases are TGCAGCGTTGAGGGTGACAGGCCTTACGAGCAGTACTTC. Translating it yields CSVEGDRPYEQYF.

This clonotype showed up many times. J is TRBJ2-7 and V is TRBV11-2, with D perhaps matching TRBD1 (6 bases). Trimming shortened V by 3 bases and J by 0 bases, and 12 bases separated the two germline ends. The CDR3 loop spans 15 amino acids. The germline CDR1 and CDR2 sequences are SGHAT and FQNNGV. CDR3 loop: CASSLEVGHSYEQYF. CDR3 DNA: TGTGCCAGCAGCTTGGAAGTGGGACACTCCTACGAGCAGTACTTC.